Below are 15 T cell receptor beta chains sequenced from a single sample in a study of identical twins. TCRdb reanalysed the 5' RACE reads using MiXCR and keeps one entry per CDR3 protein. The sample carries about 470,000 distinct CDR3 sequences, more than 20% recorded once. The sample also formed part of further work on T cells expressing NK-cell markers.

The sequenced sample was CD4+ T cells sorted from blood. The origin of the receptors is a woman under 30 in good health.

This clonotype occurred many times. CDR3 DNA sequence: TGTGCCAGCACTAATTCGGCCGGGGCCCCAGGGGGGGAGACCCAGTACTTC. Translating it yields CASTNSAGAPGGETQYF. The chain is built from TRBV9 and TRBJ2-5, with a possible D match to TRBD1 (7 bases). The V gene's germline CDR1 is SGDLS and CDR2 YYNGEE. Trimming left V 6 bases short and J 5 bases short, with 26 bases between. This CDR3 has 17 amino acids.

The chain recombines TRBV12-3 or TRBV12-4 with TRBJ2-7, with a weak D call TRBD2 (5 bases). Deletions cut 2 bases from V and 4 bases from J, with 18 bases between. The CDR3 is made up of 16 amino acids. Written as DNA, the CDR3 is TGTGCCAGCAGTTTAAACGGCGCAGCGAGCGGATACGAGCAGTACTTC. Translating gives CASSLNGAASGYEQYF.

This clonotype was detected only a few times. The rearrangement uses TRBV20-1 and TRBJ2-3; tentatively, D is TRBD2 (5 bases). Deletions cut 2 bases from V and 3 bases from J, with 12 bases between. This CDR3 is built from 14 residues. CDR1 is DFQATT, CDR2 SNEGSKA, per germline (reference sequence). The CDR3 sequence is CSARLWERTDTQYF. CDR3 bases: TGCAGTGCTAGATTGTGGGAGAGGACAGATACGCAGTATTTT.

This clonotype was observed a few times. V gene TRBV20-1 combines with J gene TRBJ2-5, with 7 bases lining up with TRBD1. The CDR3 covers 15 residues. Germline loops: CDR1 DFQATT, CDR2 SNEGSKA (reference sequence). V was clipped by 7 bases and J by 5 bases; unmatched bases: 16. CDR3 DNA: TGCAGTGTTCGAACAGGGGCGTACGGGTCCGAGACCCAGTACTTC. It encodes CSVRTGAYGSETQYF.

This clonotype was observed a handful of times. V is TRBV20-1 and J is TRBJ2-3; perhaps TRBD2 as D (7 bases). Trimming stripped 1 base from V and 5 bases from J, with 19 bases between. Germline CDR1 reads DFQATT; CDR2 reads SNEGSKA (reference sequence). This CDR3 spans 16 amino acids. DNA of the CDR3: TGCAGTGCTAGAGGAGTGGGGGGGCGTTGGGGAGATACGCAGTATTTT. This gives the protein CSARGVGGRWGDTQYF.

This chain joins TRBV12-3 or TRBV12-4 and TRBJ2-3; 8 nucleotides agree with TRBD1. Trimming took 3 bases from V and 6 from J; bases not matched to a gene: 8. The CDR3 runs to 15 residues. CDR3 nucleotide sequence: TGTGCCAGCAGTTTTTTAGGACAGGGTAGTGATACGCAGTATTTT. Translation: CASSFLGQGSDTQYF.

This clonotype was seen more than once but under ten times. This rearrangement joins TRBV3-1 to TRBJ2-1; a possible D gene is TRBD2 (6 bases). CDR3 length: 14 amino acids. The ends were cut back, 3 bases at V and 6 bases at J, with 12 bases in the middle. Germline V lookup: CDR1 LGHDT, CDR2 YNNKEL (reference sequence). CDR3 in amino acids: CASSQTGLRNEQFF. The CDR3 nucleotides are TGTGCCAGCAGCCAGACGGGACTGCGCAATGAGCAGTTCTTC.

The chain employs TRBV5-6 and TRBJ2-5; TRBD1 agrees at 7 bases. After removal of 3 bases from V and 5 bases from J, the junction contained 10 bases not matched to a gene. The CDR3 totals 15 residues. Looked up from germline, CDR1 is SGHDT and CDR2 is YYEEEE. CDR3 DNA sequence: TGTGCCAGCAGCTCCCTAAGTAGGGGGCACGAGACCCAGTACTTC. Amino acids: CASSSLSRGHETQYF.

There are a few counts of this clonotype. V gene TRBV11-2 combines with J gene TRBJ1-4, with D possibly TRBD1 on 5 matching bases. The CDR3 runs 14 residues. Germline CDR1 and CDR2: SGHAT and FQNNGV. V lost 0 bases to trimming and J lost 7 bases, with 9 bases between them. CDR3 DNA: TGTGCCAGCAGCTTAGAGCGGGGGGTTGAAAAACTGTTTTTT. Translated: CASSLERGVEKLFF.

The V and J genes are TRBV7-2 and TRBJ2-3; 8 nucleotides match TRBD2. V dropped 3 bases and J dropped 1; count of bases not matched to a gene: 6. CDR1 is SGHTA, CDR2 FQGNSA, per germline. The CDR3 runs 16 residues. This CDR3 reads CASSFRPAGGTDTQYF. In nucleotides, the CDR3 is TGTGCCAGCAGCTTCCGCCCAGCGGGAGGCACAGATACGCAGTATTTT.

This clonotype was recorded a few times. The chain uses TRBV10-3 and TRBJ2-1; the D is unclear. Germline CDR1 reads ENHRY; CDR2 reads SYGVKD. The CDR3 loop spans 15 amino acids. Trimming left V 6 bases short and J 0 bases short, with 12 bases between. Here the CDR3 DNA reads TGTGCCATCAGAAGTCAACAGCTCTCCTACAATGAGCAGTTCTTC. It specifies CAIRSQQLSYNEQFF.

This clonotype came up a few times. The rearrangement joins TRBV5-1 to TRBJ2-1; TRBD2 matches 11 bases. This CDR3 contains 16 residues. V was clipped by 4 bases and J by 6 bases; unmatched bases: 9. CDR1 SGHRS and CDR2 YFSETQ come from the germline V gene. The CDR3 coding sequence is TGCGCCAGCAGCCTGTTGACTAGCGGGGCCCTCAATGAGCAGTTCTTC. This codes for CASSLLTSGALNEQFF.

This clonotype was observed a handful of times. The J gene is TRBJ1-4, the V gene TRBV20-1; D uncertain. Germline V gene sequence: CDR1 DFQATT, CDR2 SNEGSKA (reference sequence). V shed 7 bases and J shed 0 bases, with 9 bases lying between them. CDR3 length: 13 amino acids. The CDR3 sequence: CSVTDATNEKLFF. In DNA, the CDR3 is TGCAGTGTCACCGACGCAACTAATGAAAAACTGTTTTTT.

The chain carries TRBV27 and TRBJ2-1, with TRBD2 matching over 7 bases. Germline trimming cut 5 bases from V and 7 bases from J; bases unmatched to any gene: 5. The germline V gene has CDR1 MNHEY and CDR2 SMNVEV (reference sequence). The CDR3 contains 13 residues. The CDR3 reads CASSGGRMNEQFF. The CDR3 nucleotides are TGTGCCAGCAGTGGCGGGAGAATGAATGAGCAGTTCTTC.

CDR3 nucleotides: TGCAGTGCTAGAAGACAGACAACTAATGAAAAACTGTTTTTT. This translates into CSARRQTTNEKLFF. V usage is TRBV20-1 and J usage is TRBJ1-4; D may be TRBD1 (5 bases). Germline CDR1 reads DFQATT; CDR2 reads SNEGSKA (reference sequence). This CDR3 is 14 amino acids long. V gave up 2 bases and J gave up 0 bases, with 7 bases separating them.